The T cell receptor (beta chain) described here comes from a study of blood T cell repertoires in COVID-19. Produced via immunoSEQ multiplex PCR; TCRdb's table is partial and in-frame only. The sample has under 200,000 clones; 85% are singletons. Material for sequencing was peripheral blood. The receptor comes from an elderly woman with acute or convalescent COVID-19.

CDR3 amino acids: CAWRDCGGKIFEQYF. As DNA, the CDR3 is TGTGCCTGGAGGGATTGTGGGGGCAAGATATTCGAGCAGTACTTC. This sequence joins TRBV30 and TRBJ2-7, with D perhaps matching TRBD1 (6 bases). V was clipped by 3 bases and J by 6 bases, with 21 bases between them. Germline loops: CDR1 GTSNPN, CDR2 SVGIG (reference sequence). The CDR3 totals 15 residues.